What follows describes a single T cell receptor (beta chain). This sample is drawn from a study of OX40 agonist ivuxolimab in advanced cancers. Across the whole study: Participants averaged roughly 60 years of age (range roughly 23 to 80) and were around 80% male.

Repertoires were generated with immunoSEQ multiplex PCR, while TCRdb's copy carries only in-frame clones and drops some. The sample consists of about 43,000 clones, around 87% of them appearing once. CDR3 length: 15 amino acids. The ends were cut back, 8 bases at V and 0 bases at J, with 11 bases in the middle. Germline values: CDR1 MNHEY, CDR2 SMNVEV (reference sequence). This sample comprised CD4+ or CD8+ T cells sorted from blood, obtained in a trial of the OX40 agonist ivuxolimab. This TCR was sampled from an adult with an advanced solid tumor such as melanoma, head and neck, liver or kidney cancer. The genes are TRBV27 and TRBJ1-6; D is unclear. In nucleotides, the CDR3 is TGTGCCAGCGGACTACCGAGCTCCTATAATTCACCCCTCCACTTT. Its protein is CASGLPSSYNSPLHF.